This T cell receptor (beta chain) originates from a study of blood T cell repertoires in COVID-19. The wider study: The study drew acute and convalescent COVID-19 samples from the United States, Italy and Spain. Sources were T cells, B-cell-depleted T cells, or PBMCs; the material itself was cDNA or gDNA.

In the original processing: How many nucleated cells were present was estimated from reference gene primer amplification. TCRdb keeps only in-frame clones here, not all; method: immunoSEQ multiplex PCR. V and J calls and clone size follow that table, whereas D and trimming were derived from the DNA. The profile covers approximately 57,000 clones, with roughly four fifths appearing a single time and more than 7.5% taken by the ten largest. Germline values: CDR1 SGHAT, CDR2 FQNNGV. The V gene lost 5 bases and the J gene lost 6 bases, with 16 bases spanning the gap. The CDR3 loop spans 15 amino acids. The sample was peripheral blood. V is TRBV11-2 and J is TRBJ2-2; D is perhaps TRBD1 (5 bases). The sequence derives from a woman of 80 years or more with acute or convalescent COVID-19. In DNA, the CDR3 is TGTGCCAGCAGCCAGGGTAGTAGGTTGGCCGGGGAGCTGTTTTTT. Protein sequence: CASSQGSRLAGELFF.